The 30 T cell receptor beta chains listed next were all sequenced from one sample in a study of MAIT cells during Salmonella Paratyphi A infection. Findings and caveats of the study: MAIT cell TRBV usage was oligoclonal, favouring TRBV20 and TRBV6, and apparently unchanged by infection.

The sample's time point: before S. Paratyphi A challenge (baseline). The MAIT cell gate was Valpha7.2+ CD161+ T cells, sorted by flow cytometry. Which antigens these TCRs recognize remains unknown. MiXCR, run by TCRdb on the 5' RACE reads, gives a single entry per CDR3 protein. The sample includes 1,200 to 1,500 distinct CDR3 sequences, 40% to 65% of them seen just once. The source material was MAIT cells from blood, sampled at the first sampling point of the challenge study. The origin of the receptors is a person aged 18-69 years who was deliberately infected with Salmonella Paratyphi A in a paratyphoid fever challenge study.

For this clonotype: As the CDR3 is not closed by the conserved phenylalanine or tryptophan, this likely results from a read error. Because the CDR3's place on the DNA is in doubt, the DNA is left out and the CDR3 is given as listed by TCRdb. The chain has TRBV4-3 and TRBJ1-1; no check of the table's D call, TRBD1, against the DNA was made. The CDR3 has 15 amino acids, counting both end residues. CDR1 and CDR2 from the germline V gene are LGHNA and YSLEER. The CDR3 sequence is CASSPQGDRVNEEGG.

This clonotype is medium-sized by share. This chain uses TRBV20-1 with TRBJ2-1; no clear D gene. Germline CDR1 is DFQATT and CDR2 is SNEGSKA (reference sequence). The CDR3 sequence is 12 residues long. Trimming left V 2 bases short and J 5 bases short, with 7 bases between. This chain's CDR3 is CSARRRDNEQFF. In nucleotides, the CDR3 is TGCAGTGCTAGAAGGAGAGACAATGAGCAGTTCTTC.

The chain links TRBV20-1 to TRBJ2-7; the match to TRBD1 covers 7 bases. The V gene's germline CDR1 is DFQATT and CDR2 SNEGSKA (reference sequence). This CDR3 has 13 amino acids. V trimming: 7 bases; J trimming: 0 bases; junction bases outside the gene matches: 6. CDR3 region: CSEATGSSYEQYF. For the CDR3, the DNA is TGCAGTGAAGCGACAGGGAGCTCCTACGAGCAGTACTTC.

About this clonotype: This is likely a read error, given that the CDR3 carries no conserved phenylalanine or tryptophan at its end. The limits of the CDR3 on the DNA are not certain, so only TCRdb's listed CDR3 is given. The J gene is TRBJ2-1, the V gene TRBV6-4; TRBD1 is taken as the D call from the table, unchecked against the DNA. Germline CDR1 and CDR2: MRHNA and SNTAGT. The length of the CDR3 is 15 amino acids, counting both ends. This CDR3 is CASSDSAGEGNEKGG.

This chain uses TRBV20-1 with TRBJ2-5; 9 bases are a match to TRBD2. V dropped 8 bases and J dropped 5; count of bases not matched to a gene: 9. The germline V gene has CDR1 DFQATT and CDR2 SNEGSKA (reference sequence). There are 13 residues in the CDR3. For the CDR3, the DNA is TGCAGTTTCCAAGCGGGAGGCGCGGAGACCCAGTACTTC. As protein: CSFQAGGAETQYF.

The rearrangement joins TRBV6-4 to TRBJ2-1; weak D call: TRBD2 (5 bases). The CDR3 is 15 amino acids. V was cut by 3 bases and J by 2 bases, with 11 bases left in between. Germline V gene data show CDR1 as MRHNA and CDR2 as SNTAGT. CDR3 protein: CASSDTAEPYNEQFF. The CDR3 nucleotides read TGTGCCAGCAGTGATACAGCGGAGCCCTACAATGAGCAGTTCTTC.

This clonotype occurred many times. The J gene is TRBJ2-1, the V gene TRBV6-5; D uncertain. V was shortened by 0 bases and J by 6 bases, with 15 bases between the two germline ends. The CDR3 is 16 amino acids. The germline gives CDR1 MNHEY, CDR2 SVGAGI. The CDR3 DNA follows: TGTGCCAGCAGTTACTCGACCGATCTCAGAGGCAATGAGCAGTTCTTC. It encodes CASSYSTDLRGNEQFF.

This chain joins TRBV4-3 and TRBJ2-7; 11 bases are a match to TRBD2. Germline V CDR1 and CDR2: LGHNA, YSLEER. With V trimmed by 1 base and J by 0 bases, 2 bases remained unmatched. CDR3 size: 16 residues. The CDR3 coding sequence is TGCGCCAGCAGCCAAGGGGGACTAGCGGACTCCTACGAGCAGTACTTC. Translation: CASSQGGLADSYEQYF.

This clonotype has only a few counts. The rearrangement links TRBV20-1 to TRBJ1-6; maybe TRBD1 (5 bases). The CDR3 spans 14 residues. V shed 6 bases and J shed 10 bases, with 19 bases lying between them. In germline, CDR1 is DFQATT, CDR2 SNEGSKA (reference sequence). The CDR3 is CSAGEGAASSPLHF. DNA for the CDR3: TGCAGTGCCGGGGAAGGGGCGGCGAGCTCACCCCTCCACTTT.

By share, this clonotype counts as large. The V and J genes are TRBV4-3 and TRBJ2-6, with no clear D. Trimming took off 0 bases at V and 0 bases at J, with 6 bases between the two ends. There are 16 residues in the CDR3. The germline gives CDR1 LGHNA, CDR2 YSLEER. CDR3 bases: TGCGCCAGCAGCCAAGATTGGGACTCTGGGGCCAACGTCCTGACTTTC. Translation: CASSQDWDSGANVLTF.

This clonotype has more than one count but fewer than ten. The chain links TRBV6-1 to TRBJ2-2, with 10 bases lining up with TRBD1. Trimming took 1 base from V and 3 from J; bases not matched to a gene: 2. There are 16 residues in the CDR3. CDR1 MNHNS and CDR2 SASEGT come from the germline V gene. CDR3 residues: CASSEVGTGDTGELFF. For the CDR3, the DNA is TGTGCCAGCAGTGAAGTGGGGACAGGGGACACCGGGGAGCTGTTTTTT.

The rearrangement links TRBV6-1 to TRBJ2-1; 8 bases agree with TRBD2. The V gene's germline CDR1 is MNHNS and CDR2 SASEGT. Trimming at V came to 3 bases and at J to 6 bases, leaving 7 bases not matched to a gene. There are 15 residues in the CDR3. CDR3 sequence: CASSEGTSGSNEQFF. In DNA form, the CDR3 reads TGTGCCAGCAGTGAGGGAACTAGCGGAAGCAATGAGCAGTTCTTC.

The V and J genes are TRBV4-3 and TRBJ2-2; TRBD2 is a possible D gene (6 bases). V was cut by 0 bases and J by 4 bases, with 15 bases left in between. The CDR3 length is 17 residues. From germline, CDR1 is LGHNA and CDR2 YSLEER. CDR3 in amino acids: CASSQEAGSGATGELFF. The CDR3 DNA reads as TGCGCCAGCAGCCAAGAAGCGGGCTCTGGGGCCACCGGGGAGCTGTTTTTT.

The genes are TRBV6-4 and TRBJ2-2; D remains unclear. CDR1 MRHNA and CDR2 SNTAGT come from the germline V gene. This CDR3 has 14 residues. The ends were cut back, 3 bases at V and 5 bases at J, with 10 bases in the middle. CDR3 in DNA: TGTGCCAGCAGTGATGGTGCCGATACCGGGGAGCTGTTTTTT. Encoded protein: CASSDGADTGELFF.

This clonotype is categorized as large. This sequence joins TRBV20-1 and TRBJ1-5; 10 positions agree with TRBD1. V shed 4 bases and J 6 bases; nucleotides not matched to a gene: 6. The CDR3 covers 14 residues. Germline V gene lookup returns CDR1 DFQATT and CDR2 SNEGSKA (reference sequence). In DNA, the CDR3 is TGCAGTGCTATCGGACAGGGGGATGTTCAGCCCCAGCATTTT. Protein product: CSAIGQGDVQPQHF.

This clonotype was counted at least ten times. The V gene is TRBV12-3 or TRBV12-4, the J gene TRBJ2-7; 9 bases map to TRBD2. The CDR3 runs 16 residues. The V and J ends lost 2 bases and 3 bases, in that order; junction bases with no gene match: 8. CDR3 DNA: TGTGCCAGCAGTTTATCGGGGCGGGAGGGCTACTACGAGCAGTACTTC. Its protein is CASSLSGREGYYEQYF.

By sample fraction, this clonotype is large. This chain uses TRBV20-1 with TRBJ2-5; 9 nucleotides agree with TRBD2. The V and J ends lost 4 bases and 2 bases, in that order; junction bases with no gene match: 5. The CDR3 is 14 residues long. Germline loops: CDR1 DFQATT, CDR2 SNEGSKA (reference sequence). The CDR3 DNA follows: TGCAGTGCTAAGGGCGGGGGGGTACAAGAGACCCAGTACTTC. As protein: CSAKGGGVQETQYF.

This clonotype is large (0.1 to 1%) by share. This chain joins TRBV6-1 and TRBJ2-7, with 7 bases lining up with TRBD1. J lost 0 bases, V lost 0 bases, and 2 bases had no gene match. This CDR3 spans 15 amino acids. CDR1 and CDR2 from the germline V gene are MNHNS and SASEGT. Here the CDR3 DNA reads TGTGCCAGCAGTGAAGCGACAGGGAGCTCCTACGAGCAGTACTTC. This gives the protein CASSEATGSSYEQYF.

The chain joins TRBV15 to TRBJ1-2; D gene ambiguous. Germline CDR1 is LNHNV and CDR2 is YYDKDF (reference sequence). There are 15 residues in the CDR3. Trimming took off 3 bases at V and 6 bases at J, with 17 bases between the two ends. As DNA, the CDR3 is TGTGCCACCAGCAGTGACTCGGCCAGTTCGGATGGCTACACCTTC. This gives the protein CATSSDSASSDGYTF. The whole variable domain, remainder taken from reference TRBV15 and TRBJ1-2, is DAMVIQNPRYQVTQFGKPVTLSCSQTLNHNVMYWYQQKSSQAPKLLFHYYDKDFNNEADTPDNFQSRRPNTSFCFLDIRSPGLGDTAMYLCATSSDSASSDGYTFGSGTRLTVV.

This clonotype was seen more than once but under ten times. The DNA is left out, because the CDR3 cannot be placed on it with certainty; the CDR3 is given as TCRdb lists it. V is TRBV4-2 and J is TRBJ2-1; TRBD2, the table's D call, was not compared with the DNA. The germline V gene has CDR1 LGHNA and CDR2 YNFKEQ. A total of 22 residues make up the CDR3, ends included. This CDR3 reads CASSFYICSAREGTTDYNEQFF.

At least ten counts were recorded for this clonotype. The rearrangement joins TRBV20-1 to TRBJ2-7, with D uncertain. The V gene lost 1 base and the J gene lost 0 bases, with 16 bases spanning the gap. This CDR3 region has 16 residues. The germline CDR1 and CDR2 sequences are DFQATT and SNEGSKA (reference sequence). CDR3 residues: CSARALDQPDSYEQYF. The DNA for the CDR3 is TGCAGTGCTAGAGCTCTAGACCAGCCCGACTCCTACGAGCAGTACTTC.

A word on this clonotype: This CDR3 is missing its conserved last phenylalanine or tryptophan, likely due to a read error. The DNA is left out, because the CDR3 cannot be placed on it with certainty; the CDR3 is given as TCRdb lists it. V is TRBV4-3 and J is TRBJ2-1. Termini included, the CDR3 measures 16 amino acids. Germline lookup yields CDR1 LGHNA and CDR2 YSLEER. CDR3 sequence: CASSQDVAEPYNEKLG.

This clonotype came up once. The conserved phenylalanine or tryptophan is not found at the CDR3 terminus, so this likely reflects a read error. The DNA is left out, because the CDR3 cannot be placed on it with certainty; the CDR3 is given as TCRdb lists it. The chain carries TRBV4-3 and TRBJ1-1. The CDR3 comprises 14 residues, both ends counted. The germline CDR1 and CDR2 sequences are LGHNA and YSLEER. This CDR3 is CASSRNMEGKEEGG.

Turning to this clonotype: One junction end does not reproduce the germline sequence, and a read error may be involved. V gene TRBV4-2 combines with J gene TRBJ2-2; 7 nucleotides agree with TRBD2. The CDR3 has 16 residues. CDR1 and CDR2 (germline): LGHNA, YNFKEQ. CDR3 protein: CASSQDLDLAAGEIGF. CDR3 nucleotides: TGTGCCAGCAGCCAAGATCTCGATCTAGCGGCCGGGGAGATTGGGTTT.

Within the sample, this clonotype is large. This sequence joins TRBV20-1 and TRBJ2-2; TRBD1 aligns across 7 bases. The CDR3 totals 14 residues. CDR1 is DFQATT and CDR2 is SNEGSKA in the germline V gene (reference sequence). J lost 7 bases, V lost 3 bases, and 8 bases had no gene match. The CDR3 bases are TGCAGTGCTAGGGCAGGGGGAGAGAGCGGGGAGCTGTTTTTT. Translated, it gives CSARAGGESGELFF.

This clonotype is labeled as large. V usage is TRBV20-1 and J usage is TRBJ1-5; 9 positions agree with TRBD1. The CDR3 has 15 residues. V shed 2 bases and J 7 bases; nucleotides not matched to a gene: 9. Germline V lookup: CDR1 DFQATT, CDR2 SNEGSKA (reference sequence). This CDR3 is CSARSWDREAQPQHF. The CDR3 DNA follows: TGCAGTGCTAGATCCTGGGACAGGGAGGCACAGCCCCAGCATTTT.

This chain connects TRBV6-5 to TRBJ2-1, with TRBD1 matching over 7 bases. Germline V gene lookup returns CDR1 MNHEY and CDR2 SVGAGI. J was trimmed by 4 bases and V by 0 bases; bases with no gene match: 6. This CDR3 is built from 16 residues. In DNA form, the CDR3 reads TGTGCCAGCAGTTACTCCTCCGGGACAGATTACAATGAGCAGTTCTTC. It specifies CASSYSSGTDYNEQFF.

Points on this clonotype: It is unclear where the CDR3 begins or ends on the DNA, so no DNA is shown, and the CDR3 is as TCRdb lists it. The chain recombines TRBV7-3 with TRBJ1-2; the D call of TRBD1 is as the table states it, not checked on the DNA. Counting both end residues, the CDR3 totals 21 amino acids. CDR1 is SGHTA, CDR2 FQGTGA, per germline. The CDR3 is CASSPYICSAPPTAVPDGYTF.

This clonotype was detected many times. A single base separates this from a much larger clone, so it may be a read error. The CDR3 does not end in the conserved phenylalanine or tryptophan, so this is likely a read error. The chain uses TRBV20-1 and TRBJ1-1; 11 bases match TRBD1. The CDR3 extends over 13 amino acids. The germline gives CDR1 DFQATT, CDR2 SNEGSKA (reference sequence). The V gene end was trimmed by 6 bases and the J gene end by 3 bases; junction bases not matched to a gene: 3. The CDR3 here is CSARGQGDTEAFL. DNA of the CDR3: TGCAGTGCAAGGGGACAGGGGGACACTGAAGCTTTCTTG.

The chain uses TRBV4-3 and TRBJ2-7, with a tentative D call TRBD2 (6 bases). With 0 bases removed from V and 2 bases from J, the gap between germline ends came to 11 bases. From germline, CDR1 is LGHNA and CDR2 YSLEER. CDR3 length: 15 amino acids. CDR3 loop: CASSQDVAEPYEQYF. CDR3 nucleotide sequence: TGCGCCAGCAGCCAAGATGTAGCGGAGCCCTACGAGCAGTACTTC.